These 8 T cell receptor beta chains originate from one sample sequenced in a study of cytomegalovirus exposure and HLA in healthy donors. This PCR relied on a set of 60 Vbeta primers and 13 Jbeta primers. Libraries were prepared by immunoSEQ multiplex PCR; TCRdb keeps only in-frame clonotypes and omits some of them. The repertoire has approximately 200,000 clones, under 90% of them found once; the top ten carry 0.08% to 0.1%. Sequenced material: PBMCs. All receptors come from a boy aged 2 to 9 in good health and CMV-seronegative.

V and J are TRBV9 and TRBJ2-3, with 9 bases aligning to TRBD2. J gave up 0 bases and V 1 base, and 6 bases lay outside the gene matches. The germline V gene encodes CDR1 SGDLS and CDR2 YYNGEE. The CDR3 totals 17 residues. In DNA form, the CDR3 reads TGTGCCAGCAGCGTACGACTAGCGGCCCCTAGCACAGATACGCAGTATTTT. Translating it yields CASSVRLAAPSTDTQYF.

This sequence joins TRBV6-4 and TRBJ1-2; no clear D gene. CDR3 size: 12 residues. CDR1 and CDR2 (germline): MRHNA, SNTAGT. Deletions cut 8 bases from V and 4 bases from J, with 11 bases between. Here the CDR3 reads CASHHIGYGYTF. CDR3 nucleotide sequence: TGTGCCAGCCACCATATCGGCTATGGCTACACCTTC.

The chain has TRBV6-1 and TRBJ1-2; no firm D call. The germline CDR1 and CDR2 sequences are MNHNS and SASEGT. Trimming pared 4 bases from V and 9 bases from J, leaving 9 bases between. This CDR3 has 11 amino acids. CDR3 in DNA: TGTGCCAGCAGTGCGGTTCCTCGCTACACCTTC. Its protein is CASSAVPRYTF.

The chain carries TRBV19 and TRBJ2-5; 9 bases map to TRBD2. The CDR3 is made up of 15 amino acids. Germline CDR1 reads LNHDA; CDR2 reads SQIVND (reference sequence). The J segment lost 5 bases and the V segment lost 7 bases, leaving 11 bases of the junction unmatched. The CDR3 region has the DNA TGTGCCAGTAAGGCGAGGGGGACTAGCCGGGAGACCCAGTACTTC. It specifies CASKARGTSRETQYF.

The chain has TRBV27 and TRBJ1-2; 7 nucleotides agree with TRBD1. J gave up 6 bases and V 3 bases, and 7 bases lay outside the gene matches. Germline CDR1 MNHEY, CDR2 SMNVEV (reference sequence). The CDR3 loop spans 14 amino acids. The CDR3 region has the DNA TGTGCCAGCAGTTTGACGCGCAGGGGGGATGGCTACACCTTC. Protein sequence: CASSLTRRGDGYTF.

The chain uses TRBV4-1 and TRBJ1-2, with TRBD1 matching over 9 bases. The CDR3 totals 14 residues. V was pared by 3 bases and J by 6 bases, with 5 bases of the junction left unmatched. The germline gives CDR1 MGHRA, CDR2 YSYEKL. The CDR3 is CASSQPTGGNGYTF. In nucleotides, the CDR3 is TGCGCCAGCAGCCAGCCGACAGGGGGGAATGGCTACACCTTC.

The chain couples TRBV7-9 to TRBJ1-1; TRBD1 matches 8 bases. Germline assignment: CDR1 SEHNR and CDR2 FQNEAQ (reference sequence). The CDR3 covers 14 residues. Germline trimming cut 4 bases from V and 10 bases from J; bases unmatched to any gene: 11. The CDR3 nucleotides read TGTGCCAGCAGCTCCGAGACAGGGGAAGGGGGAGCTTTCTTT. It codes for CASSSETGEGGAFF.

The genes are TRBV6-6 and TRBJ2-4; 7 nucleotides line up with TRBD1. This CDR3 spans 14 amino acids. Germline assignment: CDR1 MNHNY and CDR2 SVGAGI (reference sequence). V lost 6 bases to trimming and J lost 1 base; unmatched junction nucleotides: 3. The CDR3 here is CASRLQGAKNIQYF. CDR3 bases: TGTGCCAGCAGACTACAGGGGGCCAAAAACATTCAGTACTTC.